Below are 23 T cell receptor beta chains sequenced from a single sample in a study of regulatory T cells. Amplification used 52 TRBV primers and 13 TRBJ primers. Here immunoSEQ multiplex PCR was the method, and the copy in TCRdb shows in-frame clones only, minus some. This sample yields roughly 10,000 clones, of which approximately 80% are seen a single time; roughly 10% belongs to the top ten. The sequencing sample was made of CD8+ T cells sorted from blood. These receptor sequences come from a person aged 18-29 years with CD3G deficiency.

The rearrangement links TRBV6-1 to TRBJ1-4, with unresolved D. Germline V gene data show CDR1 as MNHNS and CDR2 as SASEGT. The CDR3 totals 17 residues. Trimming removed 3 bases at V and 0 bases at J, with 14 bases between. The CDR3 DNA reads as TGTGCCAGCAGTGACATCTACAGCTTTGCAACTAATGAAAAACTGTTTTTT. Protein sequence: CASSDIYSFATNEKLFF.

The chain carries TRBV6-1 and TRBJ2-7; TRBD1 is a possible D gene (7 bases). CDR3 length: 13 residues. Trimming left V 7 bases short and J 6 bases short, with 16 bases between. Germline CDR1 MNHNS, CDR2 SASEGT. In DNA, the CDR3 is TGTGCCAGCAATGGAGGGGGCATAGGCGAGCAGTACTTC. It codes for CASNGGGIGEQYF.

The rearrangement joins TRBV7-8 to TRBJ2-3; a weak D match, TRBD1 (5 bases). V was cut by 4 bases and J by 2 bases, with 25 bases left in between. From germline, CDR1 is SGHVS and CDR2 FQNEAQ. This CDR3 region has 19 residues. CDR3 nucleotides: TGTGCCAGCAGCTACCTTACCGGGCAGGGCCTGGCCGTCACAGATACGCAGTATTTT. Its protein product is CASSYLTGQGLAVTDTQYF.

The chain has TRBV6-1 and TRBJ1-1; D possibly corresponds to TRBD1 (5 bases). The ends were cut back, 4 bases at V and 5 bases at J, with 8 bases in the middle. Germline assignment: CDR1 MNHNS and CDR2 SASEGT. The CDR3 runs to 12 residues. CDR3 nucleotide sequence: TGTGCCAGCAGTGCCGGGACTACTGAAGCTTTCTTT. Its translation is CASSAGTTEAFF.

The rearrangement links TRBV6-1 to TRBJ2-1, with D possibly TRBD2 on 7 matching bases. Germline CDR1 MNHNS, CDR2 SASEGT. This CDR3 is 14 amino acids long. V was cut by 6 bases and J by 6 bases, with 15 bases left in between. CDR3 region: CASSGGRGSNEQFF. Here the CDR3 DNA reads TGTGCCAGCAGCGGGGGGAGGGGGAGCAATGAGCAGTTCTTC.

Only a few counts were recorded for this clone. The genes are TRBV6-1 and TRBJ1-2; 7 nucleotides agree with TRBD1. Trimming removed 7 bases from V and 4 bases from J; junction bases left unmatched: 9. Germline-derived CDR1 and CDR2 are MNHNS and SASEGT. The CDR3 extends over 14 amino acids. The CDR3 region has the DNA TGTGCCAGCAACCTACAGGGGTCGGGCTATGGCTACACCTTC. Translating it yields CASNLQGSGYGYTF.

The rearrangement links TRBV27 to TRBJ1-2, with TRBD1 identical over 10 bases. The CDR3 loop spans 14 amino acids. Germline loops: CDR1 MNHEY, CDR2 SMNVEV (reference sequence). V gave up 6 bases and J gave up 3 bases; unmatched junction bases: 4. CDR3 nucleotide sequence: TGTGCCAGCAGACCGACAGGGGGCTACTATGGCTACACCTTC. This sequence encodes CASRPTGGYYGYTF.

This clone was detected only a few times. The CDR3 region is CASSLAGQGRYTGELFF. The CDR3 region has the DNA TGTGCCAGCAGCTTGGCGGGGCAGGGGCGGTACACCGGGGAGCTGTTTTTT. The chain links TRBV5-4 to TRBJ2-2; D might be TRBD1 (6 bases). The CDR3 has 17 residues. Germline V CDR1 and CDR2: SGHNT, YYREEE (reference sequence). Trimming pared 0 bases from V and 3 bases from J, leaving 15 bases between.

The chain links TRBV6-1 to TRBJ2-7; 9 nucleotides align to TRBD1. The CDR3 is 13 residues long. V was pared by 7 bases and J by 3 bases, with 4 bases of the junction left unmatched. CDR1 is MNHNS and CDR2 is SASEGT in the germline V gene. The CDR3 region has the DNA TGTGCCAGCACCGGGACAGGGCTCTACGAGCAGTACTTC. Translating gives CASTGTGLYEQYF.

The chain joins TRBV7-9 to TRBJ1-3; D not certain. CDR3 length equals 14 residues. Germline CDR1 and CDR2: SEHNR and FQNEAQ (reference sequence). Deletions cut 4 bases from V and 0 bases from J, with 7 bases between. The CDR3 here is CASSSTYSGNTIYF. The CDR3 bases are TGTGCCAGCAGCTCAACCTACTCTGGAAACACCATATATTTT.

The chain employs TRBV19 and TRBJ2-1, with D perhaps matching TRBD2 (6 bases). V lost 3 bases and J lost 6, with 12 bases in between. Germline V gene data show CDR1 as LNHDA and CDR2 as SQIVND (reference sequence). This CDR3 region has 14 residues. The CDR3 DNA sequence: TGTGCCAGTAGTATTGGGGGGAGAGGCAATGAGCAGTTCTTC. Translated, it gives CASSIGGRGNEQFF.

This chain joins TRBV6-1 and TRBJ2-1, with D possibly matching TRBD2 (6 bases). CDR3 size: 14 residues. V dropped 3 bases and J dropped 6 bases, with 12 bases sitting between them. CDR1 MNHNS and CDR2 SASEGT come from the germline V gene. The CDR3 DNA reads TGTGCCAGCAGTGAGGAGGGCCTCCTCAATGAGCAGTTCTTC. It translates to CASSEEGLLNEQFF.

V and J are TRBV6-1 and TRBJ2-7; D unresolved. With 1 base removed from V and 5 bases from J, the gap between germline ends came to 6 bases. This CDR3 contains 12 residues. Germline lookup yields CDR1 MNHNS and CDR2 SASEGT. The CDR3 nucleotides read TGTGCCAGCAGTGAAGGCCTGCACGAGCAGTACTTC. It codes for CASSEGLHEQYF.

The V and J genes are TRBV6-1 and TRBJ1-2, with D maybe TRBD1 (6 bases). V dropped 7 bases and J dropped 7 bases, with 19 bases sitting between them. Germline values: CDR1 MNHNS, CDR2 SASEGT. This CDR3 spans 14 amino acids. The CDR3 coding sequence is TGTGCCAGCAAGGGGGGGACTAGAATATCTGGCTACACCTTC. This encodes CASKGGTRISGYTF.

This sequence joins TRBV28 and TRBJ2-7; D may be TRBD2 (5 bases). The CDR3 is 15 amino acids. Trimming took off 5 bases at V and 3 bases at J, with 17 bases between the two ends. The germline CDR1 and CDR2 sequences are MDHEN and SYDVKM. In nucleotides, the CDR3 is TGTGCCAGCAGTCCCCCTCGCGGGCTCCGCTACGAGCAGTACTTC. This codes for CASSPPRGLRYEQYF.

The DNA for the CDR3 is TGTGCCAGCAGCTTAGGAGAGGGCACTGAAGCTTTCTTT. Its translation: CASSLGEGTEAFF. The chain uses TRBV7-6 and TRBJ1-1; D unresolved. The germline V and J ends were trimmed by 1 base and 4 bases, with 7 bases remaining between them. The germline V gene encodes CDR1 SGHVS and CDR2 FNYEAQ. This CDR3 comprises 13 residues.

This chain connects TRBV27 to TRBJ2-3; 8 nucleotides line up with TRBD1. Trimming at V came to 5 bases and at J to 4 bases, leaving 8 bases not matched to a gene. CDR1 and CDR2 from the germline V gene are MNHEY and SMNVEV (reference sequence). The CDR3 sequence is 15 residues long. In nucleotides, the CDR3 is TGTGCCAGCAGTCCAGGACAGGGTGGAGCAGATACGCAGTATTTT. It encodes CASSPGQGGADTQYF.

The chain has TRBV6-5 and TRBJ1-1, with D possibly matching TRBD1 (5 bases). This CDR3 spans 16 amino acids. V dropped 2 bases and J dropped 0 bases, with 13 bases sitting between them. Germline CDR1 is MNHEY and CDR2 is SVGAGI. The CDR3 DNA sequence: TGTGCCAGCAGTTACGACCGGGGACGGATGAACACTGAAGCTTTCTTT. It encodes CASSYDRGRMNTEAFF.

This clone was seen only once. This chain uses TRBV7-9 with TRBJ2-7; D ambiguous. Looked up from germline, CDR1 is SEHNR and CDR2 is FQNEAQ (reference sequence). The CDR3 covers 13 residues. Trimming left V 4 bases short and J 5 bases short, with 12 bases between. CDR3 in amino acids: CASSSGPGHEQYF. The CDR3 DNA follows: TGTGCCAGCAGCTCCGGACCAGGACACGAGCAGTACTTC.

The chain links TRBV28 to TRBJ1-1, with D unclear. CDR3 length: 14 residues. Germline V gene sequence: CDR1 MDHEN, CDR2 SYDVKM. V was trimmed by 10 bases and J by 2 bases, leaving 17 bases between them. The DNA of the CDR3 is TGTGCCACCCGACTGGGCAGGCTTAACACTGAAGCTTTCTTT. Encoded protein: CATRLGRLNTEAFF.

The CDR3 here is CASSLSTREQFF. CDR3 DNA: TGTGCCAGCAGCTTGAGTACCCGTGAGCAGTTCTTC. J is TRBJ2-1 and V is TRBV7-9; D gene ambiguous. The CDR3 spans 12 residues. The V and J ends lost 3 bases and 9 bases respectively, with 9 bases between them. Per the germline V gene, CDR1 is SEHNR and CDR2 is FQNEAQ (reference sequence).

As to this clone: Other DNA sequences from this sample encode an identical CDR3 as well. DNA of the CDR3: TGCGCCAGCAGCTTGGGACAGGGGGCAGATACGCAGTATTTT. Its protein is CASSLGQGADTQYF. The chain uses TRBV5-1 and TRBJ2-3; 9 bases map to TRBD1. CDR1 is SGHRS and CDR2 is YFSETQ in the germline V gene. This CDR3 has 14 residues. V lost 0 bases and J lost 4; bases outside the gene matches: 0. Using reference TRBV5-1 and TRBJ2-3 for the parts outside the CDR3, the full variable domain is KAGVTQTPRYLIKTRGQQVTLSCSPISGHRSVSWYQQTPGQGLQFLFEYFSETQRNKGNFPGRFSGRQFSNSRSEMNVSTLELGDSALYLCASSLGQGADTQYFGPGTRLTVL.

The chain recombines TRBV28 with TRBJ2-3; D is uncertain. Trimming cost V 2 bases and J 5 bases, with 8 bases left between them. Germline V gives CDR1 MDHEN, CDR2 SYDVKM. The CDR3 is made up of 13 amino acids. The chain's CDR3 is CASSLNLRDTQYF. The CDR3 DNA follows: TGTGCCAGCAGTTTAAACCTTCGAGATACGCAGTATTTT.